Below are 3 T cell receptor beta chains sequenced from a single sample in a study of cytomegalovirus exposure and HLA in healthy donors. PCR was performed using 60 Vbeta and 13 Jbeta primers. Using immunoSEQ multiplex PCR, the repertoire was profiled, and TCRdb retains in-frame clones only, with some absent. The sample lists around 98,000 clones, 79% seen once, with about 4% in the top ten. The sample was PBMCs. The receptors shown here come from a woman aged 40 to 55 in good health and CMV-seronegative.

This CDR3 reads CATSRLGELAGVNEQFF. For the CDR3, the DNA is TGTGCCACCAGCAGGCTCGGGGAACTAGCGGGGGTAAATGAGCAGTTCTTC. The chain has TRBV15 and TRBJ2-1; TRBD2 agrees at 11 bases. Germline CDR1 reads LNHNV; CDR2 reads YYDKDF (reference sequence). The ends lost 3 bases at V and 7 bases at J; junction bases unmatched: 11. CDR3 size: 17 residues.

The genes are TRBV27 and TRBJ1-1; no reliable D call. This CDR3 has 14 amino acids. CDR1 is MNHEY, CDR2 SMNVEV, per germline (reference sequence). V was trimmed by 1 base and J by 3 bases, leaving 9 bases between them. CDR3 in DNA: TGTGCCAGCAGTTTATGGGGAGGGTACACTGAAGCTTTCTTT. Protein: CASSLWGGYTEAFF.

The chain recombines TRBV28 with TRBJ2-6; perhaps TRBD2 as D (5 bases). The V gene lost 3 bases and the J gene lost 0 bases, with 6 bases spanning the gap. Germline CDR1 MDHEN, CDR2 SYDVKM. CDR3 length: 15 amino acids. The CDR3 DNA sequence: TGTGCCAGCAGTTTGGGGAGCTCTGGGGCCAACGTCCTGACTTTC. Translated, it gives CASSLGSSGANVLTF.